This T cell receptor (beta chain) was documented in a study of beta chain features in type 1 diabetes. Study in general: Investigators examined some 100,000,000 sorted cells across all samples. Study-wide results and caveats: Within each of all four CD4+ subsets, Type 1 diabetes patients had TCRB CDR3s that were moderately but significantly shorter. A definitive answer on HLA type influencing TCRB rearrangement was not reached here.

Each donor gave one heparinised blood draw averaging roughly 100 mL. CD45RO/CCR7/CD25/CD127/CD95/CD27 separated CD4+ naive, central memory, regulatory and stem cell-like memory cells by sorting. V was pared by 0 bases and J by 5 bases, with 12 bases between. Germline-derived CDR1 and CDR2 are LGHNA and YSLEER. The CDR3 is made up of 15 amino acids. Since all of the isolated RNA was reverse transcribed, expressed TCRB transcripts were what got sequenced. Sequencing was performed with immunoSEQ multiplex PCR; in TCRdb, only in-frame clones are kept and a portion is missing. The table has about 650,000 clones, under 15% seen once; the top ten hold 0.095% to 0.15%. Notes on this clone: Its antigen is still unknown.

The sample was naive CD4+ T cells from blood. The clonotype originates from a man in his thirties or forties with type 1 diabetes. This chain joins TRBV4-3 and TRBJ2-3; D not certain. The CDR3 coding sequence is TGCGCCAGCAGCCAAGATGTGTCCGTGGTAGATACGCAGTATTTT. The encoded protein is CASSQDVSVVDTQYF.